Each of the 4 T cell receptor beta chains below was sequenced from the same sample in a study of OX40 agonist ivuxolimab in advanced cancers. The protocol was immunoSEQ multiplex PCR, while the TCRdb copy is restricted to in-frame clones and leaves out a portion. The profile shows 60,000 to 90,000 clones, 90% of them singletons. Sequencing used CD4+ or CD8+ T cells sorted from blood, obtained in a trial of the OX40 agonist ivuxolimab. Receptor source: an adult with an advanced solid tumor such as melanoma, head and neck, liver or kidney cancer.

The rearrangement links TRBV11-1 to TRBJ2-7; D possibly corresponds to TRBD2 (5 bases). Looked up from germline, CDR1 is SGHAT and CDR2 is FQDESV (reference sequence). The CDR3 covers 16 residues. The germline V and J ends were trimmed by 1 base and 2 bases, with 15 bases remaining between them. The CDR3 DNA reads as TGTGCCAGCAGCTTAGGAGGGATGGCTGTCCCCTACGAGCAGTACTTC. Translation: CASSLGGMAVPYEQYF.

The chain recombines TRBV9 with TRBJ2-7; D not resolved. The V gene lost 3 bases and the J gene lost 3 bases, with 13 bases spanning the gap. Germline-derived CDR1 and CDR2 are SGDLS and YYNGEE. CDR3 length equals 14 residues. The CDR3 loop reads CASSDDPSGYEQYF. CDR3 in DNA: TGTGCCAGCAGCGACGACCCCTCGGGCTACGAGCAGTACTTC.

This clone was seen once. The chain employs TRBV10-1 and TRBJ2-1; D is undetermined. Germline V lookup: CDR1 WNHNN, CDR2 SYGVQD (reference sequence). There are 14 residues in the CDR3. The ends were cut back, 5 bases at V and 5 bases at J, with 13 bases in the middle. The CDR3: CASSNGLTNNEQFF. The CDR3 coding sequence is TGCGCCAGCAGTAACGGGCTTACTAACAATGAGCAGTTCTTC.

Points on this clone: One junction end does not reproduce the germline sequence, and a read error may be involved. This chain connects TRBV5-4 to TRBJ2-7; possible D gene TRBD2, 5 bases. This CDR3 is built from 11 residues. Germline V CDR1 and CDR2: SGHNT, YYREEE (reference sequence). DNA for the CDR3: TGTGCCAGCAGCCATAGCGATGGGGAGCACTTC. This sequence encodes CASSHSDGEHF.